This T cell receptor beta chain was obtained from a study of T-cell memory formation after mild COVID-19. Study results and caveats: Pre-infection memory carried some responding clones, suggesting that cross-reactive memory joined. Day 15 to 85 contractors were CD4/CD8 balanced; later expanders leaned CD4+. For contracting clones, CD4+ ones sat mainly in CM and EM, CD8+ in EMRA.

In this sample, this clonotype turned up a few times. Its specificity is not known. Germline values: CDR1 LNHNV, CDR2 YYDKDF (reference sequence). The CDR3 length is 15 residues. V gave up 0 bases and J gave up 5 bases; unmatched junction bases: 4. TCRdb redid the calling of the 5' RACE reads with MiXCR, one entry per CDR3 protein. The table lists a few hundred thousand distinct CDR3 sequences, roughly 24% of them singletons. This TCR derives from an adult woman who had mild COVID-19 (a few samples of this study predate the infection). Cell type and time point are not known. V usage is TRBV15 and J usage is TRBJ2-1; TRBD2 matches at 7 bases. Source material: PBMCs or a T cell subset sorted from them (not recorded which). The DNA for the CDR3 is TGTGCCACCAGCAGAGATTCAGCGGGGAACAATGAGCAGTTCTTC. This codes for CATSRDSAGNNEQFF.